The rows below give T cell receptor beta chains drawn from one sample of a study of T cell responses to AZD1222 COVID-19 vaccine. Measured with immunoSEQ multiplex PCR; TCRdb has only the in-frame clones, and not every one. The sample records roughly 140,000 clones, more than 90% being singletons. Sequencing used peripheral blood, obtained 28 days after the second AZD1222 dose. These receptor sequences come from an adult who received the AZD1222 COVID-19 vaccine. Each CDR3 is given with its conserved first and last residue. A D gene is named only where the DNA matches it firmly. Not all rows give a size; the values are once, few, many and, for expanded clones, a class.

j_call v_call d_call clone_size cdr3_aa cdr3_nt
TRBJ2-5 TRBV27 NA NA CASSSGWRQETQYF TGTGCCAGCAGTTCAGGATGGAGACAAGAGACCCAGTACTTC
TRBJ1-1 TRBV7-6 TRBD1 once CASSWDRDTEAFF TGTGCCAGCAGCTGGGACAGGGACACTGAAGCTTTCTTT
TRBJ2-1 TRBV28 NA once CASRRGSSYNEQFF TGTGCCAGCAGGAGGGGGAGCTCCTACAATGAGCAGTTCTTC
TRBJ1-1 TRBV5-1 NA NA CASSSFGPENTEAFF TGCGCCAGCAGCAGCTTCGGACCGGAGAACACTGAAGCTTTCTTT
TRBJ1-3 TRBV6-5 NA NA CASSYYRASGNTIYF TGTGCCAGCAGTTATTACAGGGCCTCTGGAAACACCATATATTTT
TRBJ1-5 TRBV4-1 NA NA CASSQDVTVNQPQHF TGCGCCAGCAGCCAAGATGTAACGGTAAATCAGCCCCAGCATTTT
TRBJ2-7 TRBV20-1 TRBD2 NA CSASTSGRLGRYEQYF TGCAGTGCTAGTACTAGCGGGAGACTCGGGCGTTACGAGCAGTACTTC
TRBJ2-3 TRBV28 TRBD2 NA CASSPRGTSGRTDTQYF TGTGCCAGCAGCCCACGGGGGACTAGCGGGAGAACAGATACGCAGTATTTT
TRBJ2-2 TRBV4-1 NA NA CASRRSTATGELFF TGCGCCAGCAGAAGATCTACAGCGACCGGGGAGCTGTTTTTT
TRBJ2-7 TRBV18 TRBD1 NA CASSPITGQGVHEQYF TGTGCCAGCTCACCAATCACGGGACAGGGAGTGCACGAGCAGTACTTC
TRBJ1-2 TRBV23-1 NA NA CASSETRTNYGYTF TGCGCCAGCAGTGAGACACGTACTAACTATGGCTACACCTTC
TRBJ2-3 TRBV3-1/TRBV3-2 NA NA CASSHDYTDTQYF TGTGCCAGCAGCCACGACTACACAGATACGCAGTATTTT
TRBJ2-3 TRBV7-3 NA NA CASSGYTDTQYF TGTGCCAGCAGCGGATACACAGATACGCAGTATTTT
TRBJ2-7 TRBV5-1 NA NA CASSLGAFYEQYF TGCGCCAGCAGCCTGGGGGCTTTCTACGAGCAGTACTTC
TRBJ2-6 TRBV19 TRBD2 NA CASSTGLAGGLSRSGANVLTF TGTGCCAGTAGTACCGGACTAGCGGGAGGGCTGTCTCGCTCTGGGGCCAACGTCCTGACTTTC
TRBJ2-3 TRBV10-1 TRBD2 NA CASSEFRLAGGDTQYF TGCGCCAGCAGTGAGTTTCGACTAGCGGGGGGAGATACGCAGTATTTT
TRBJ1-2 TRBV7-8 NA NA CASSLEAGSYGYTF TGTGCCAGCAGCTTAGAGGCGGGTAGCTATGGCTACACCTTC
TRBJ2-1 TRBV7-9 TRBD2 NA CASSRLAGGSYNEQFF TGTGCCAGCAGCCGACTAGCGGGAGGGAGCTACAATGAGCAGTTCTTC
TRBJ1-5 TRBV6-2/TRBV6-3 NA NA CASSYGQPSNQPQHF TGTGCCAGCAGTTACGGGCAGCCTAGCAATCAGCCCCAGCATTTT
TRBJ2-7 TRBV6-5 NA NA CASSLGRSSYEQYF TGTGCCAGCAGTCTCGGTAGAAGCTCCTACGAGCAGTACTTC
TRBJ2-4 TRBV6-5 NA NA CASTLKGGSKNIQYF TGTGCCAGCACTCTGAAGGGGGGGTCCAAAAACATTCAGTACTTC
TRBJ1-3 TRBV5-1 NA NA CASSLPRQVISGNTIYF TGCGCCAGCAGCTTACCCAGACAGGTGATCTCTGGAAACACCATATATTTT